This T cell receptor beta chain was sequenced for a study of shared clonotypes between healthy human individuals. The naive CD8 fraction comprised CD45RO-negative cells positively selected for CCR7 and excluded terminally differentiated effector memory CD45RA+ cells. All participating donors were Caucasian adults from Nashville, Tennessee. Profiling relied on immunoSEQ multiplex PCR, and the TCRdb table lists in-frame clones only, not all of them. The table lists roughly 2.1 million clones, about 92% of them singletons. The V and J ends lost 1 base and 1 base respectively, with 20 bases between them. Germline V gene data show CDR1 as SEHNR and CDR2 as FQNEAQ (reference sequence). This CDR3 spans 18 amino acids.

This chain joins TRBV7-9 and TRBJ2-7; D is possibly TRBD2 (6 bases). Sequencing input: naive CD8+ T cells from PBMCs. This TCR was recovered from a man between 18 and 35 years old in good health. Some clones in this sample may be carry-over from other donors' samples. The CDR3 loop reads CASSLVRLHGSLSYEQYF. The CDR3 DNA sequence: TGTGCCAGCAGCTTAGTTCGCCTTCACGGGAGTCTTTCCTACGAGCAGTACTTC.